This entry is about one TCR beta chain. No antigen is known for it. The germline V gene has CDR1 SQVTM and CDR2 ANQGSEA. The CDR3 runs 16 residues. After removal of 1 base from V and 8 bases from J, the junction contained 9 bases not matched to a gene. The data originate from a study of CD8+ T cells in alopecia areata. Study in general: Treated patients were given 5 to 10 mg oral tofacitinib twice daily.

RNA extraction and reverse transcription yielded cDNA as sequencing template. Method: immunoSEQ multiplex PCR; TCRdb's copy keeps in-frame clones and lacks some. This table has a few hundred thousand clones, approximately 70% appearing once. Treatment denoted: oral pan-JAK inhibitor, 5-10 mg twice daily. Study findings and constraints: Clarity of TCR sharing across patients fell short of that in mice, possibly HLA-related. In scalp, tofacitinib significantly decreased clonality and expanded CD8+ clones among the top 100.

The sequencing here drew on CD4+ T cells sorted from blood, taken between weeks 44 and 45, from a patient treated with tofacitinib. The rearrangement links TRBV29-1 to TRBJ2-1, with 12 bases aligning to TRBD2. This sequence was found in a human donor with alopecia areata. CDR3 region: CSVEGASGGALDEQFF. CDR3 bases: TGCAGCGTTGAAGGGGCTAGCGGGGGGGCCCTGGATGAGCAGTTCTTC.